A single sample gave rise to the 27 T cell receptor beta chains below, sequenced in a study of OX40 agonist ivuxolimab in advanced cancers. The assay was immunoSEQ multiplex PCR, and TCRdb's table has in-frame clones only and misses some. The profile shows 35,000 to 40,000 clones, around 82% of them singletons. This sample comprised CD4+ or CD8+ T cells sorted from blood, obtained in a trial of the OX40 agonist ivuxolimab. These TCRs come from an adult with an advanced solid tumor such as melanoma, head and neck, liver or kidney cancer.

V and J are TRBV25-1 and TRBJ2-7; 8 bases fit TRBD1. CDR3 length equals 15 residues. Trimming cost V 6 bases and J 4 bases; bases outside gene matches: 11. CDR1 and CDR2 (germline): MGHDK, SYGVNS. Here the CDR3 reads CASRIFRTGMYEQYF. The DNA for the CDR3 is TGTGCCAGCAGAATATTCAGGACAGGGATGTACGAGCAGTACTTC.

The chain uses TRBV28 and TRBJ2-3; D is undetermined. The CDR3 runs to 17 residues. Trimming cost V 6 bases and J 0 bases, with 19 bases left between them. Per the germline V gene, CDR1 is MDHEN and CDR2 is SYDVKM. The CDR3 here is CASRPPWVATSTDTQYF. The CDR3 DNA follows: TGTGCCAGCAGACCCCCCTGGGTTGCAACTAGCACAGATACGCAGTATTTT.

CDR3 sequence reads: CASSIERTEAFF. The CDR3 coding sequence is TGTGCCAGTAGTATCGAGAGGACTGAAGCTTTCTTT. The chain links TRBV19 to TRBJ1-1, with unresolved D. CDR1 is LNHDA and CDR2 is SQIVND in the germline V gene (reference sequence). The CDR3 loop spans 12 amino acids. The V gene lost 3 bases and the J gene lost 5 bases, with 7 bases spanning the gap.

CDR3 loop: CASSLGGPGDIQYF. The CDR3 DNA is TGCGCCAGCAGCCTAGGGGGCCCCGGGGACATTCAGTACTTC. The rearrangement joins TRBV4-3 to TRBJ2-4; the match to TRBD1 covers 7 bases. CDR3 length: 14 residues. Trimming took 4 bases from V and 8 from J; bases not matched to a gene: 8. CDR1 LGHNA and CDR2 YSLEER come from the germline V gene.

The chain links TRBV11-3 to TRBJ2-7; the D call may be TRBD1 or TRBD2 (5 bases each). The V gene's germline CDR1 is SGHNT and CDR2 YENEEA. V gave up 5 bases and J gave up 6 bases, with 8 bases separating them. The CDR3 is 11 amino acids. The chain's CDR3 is CASSSGGEQYF. CDR3 nucleotides: TGTGCCAGCAGCAGTGGGGGCGAGCAGTACTTC. The full variable domain, its missing parts supplied by reference TRBV11-3 and TRBJ2-7, is EAGVVQSPRYKIIEKKQPVAFWCNPISGHNTLYWYLQNLGQGPELLIRYENEEAVDDSQLPKDRFSAERLKGVDSTLKIQPAELGDSAVYLCASSSGGEQYFGPGTRLTVT.

The chain is built from TRBV29-1 and TRBJ2-1; no firm D call. This CDR3 has 12 amino acids. CDR1 is SQVTM, CDR2 ANQGSEA, per germline. The DNA for the CDR3 is TGCTCTTTTCGGGCCACCCGCAATGAGCAGTTCTTC. It encodes CSFRATRNEQFF.

This chain joins TRBV19 and TRBJ2-5; TRBD2 agrees at 11 bases. Germline V gives CDR1 LNHDA, CDR2 SQIVND (reference sequence). There are 15 residues in the CDR3. V shed 1 base and J 4 bases; nucleotides not matched to a gene: 2. The CDR3 spells CASSIVAGGLETQYF. As DNA, the CDR3 is TGTGCCAGTAGTATAGTAGCGGGAGGGCTAGAGACCCAGTACTTC.

The V and J genes are TRBV11-3 and TRBJ2-3; a possible D gene is TRBD1 (6 bases). Germline V gene data show CDR1 as SGHNT and CDR2 as YENEEA. The CDR3 loop spans 17 amino acids. The V and J ends lost 5 bases and 2 bases respectively, with 20 bases between them. In nucleotides, the CDR3 is TGTGCCAGCAGCCTACGCTCGCAGGGGTATTACACAGATACGCAGTATTTT. Its protein product is CASSLRSQGYYTDTQYF.

This sequence joins TRBV5-4 and TRBJ2-7; D possibly corresponds to TRBD2 (6 bases). Trimming removed 0 bases from V and 7 bases from J, with 17 bases in between. Germline V gene data show CDR1 as SGHNT and CDR2 as YYREEE (reference sequence). This CDR3 comprises 15 residues. Here the CDR3 reads CASSLGGAITGEQYF. As DNA, the CDR3 is TGTGCCAGCAGCTTGGGCGGGGCCATAACGGGAGAGCAGTACTTC.

The chain is built from TRBV25-1 and TRBJ1-3, with 8 bases fitting TRBD1. V was clipped by 6 bases and J by 0 bases; unmatched bases: 7. The CDR3 totals 16 residues. Germline lookup yields CDR1 MGHDK and CDR2 SYGVNS. CDR3 sequence: CASRRTGTSSGNTIYF. The CDR3 DNA follows: TGTGCCAGCAGAAGGACAGGGACCAGCTCTGGAAACACCATATATTTT. Combining the CDR3 with reference TRBV25-1 and TRBJ1-3 gives the whole variable domain EADIYQTPRYLVIGTGKKITLECSQTMGHDKMYWYQQDPGMELHLIHYSYGVNSTEKGDLSSESTVSRIRTEHFPLTLESARPSHTSQYLCASRRTGTSSGNTIYFGEGSWLTVV.

The chain is built from TRBV27 and TRBJ1-1, with D maybe TRBD1 (5 bases). The V gene lost 2 bases and the J gene lost 3 bases, with 13 bases spanning the gap. The CDR3 contains 15 residues. Germline CDR1 reads MNHEY; CDR2 reads SMNVEV (reference sequence). The CDR3 reads CASSLMGGGDTEAFF. DNA of the CDR3: TGTGCCAGCAGTTTAATGGGGGGAGGGGACACTGAAGCTTTCTTT.

This clone was observed a few times. This chain joins TRBV4-2 and TRBJ1-2; 7 nucleotides line up with TRBD1. V was clipped by 3 bases and J by 7 bases; unmatched bases: 5. Germline V lookup: CDR1 LGHNA, CDR2 YNFKEQ. The CDR3 contains 13 residues. CDR3 bases: TGTGCCAGCAGCCATACAGGGGCTGGTGGCTACACCTTC. This encodes CASSHTGAGGYTF.

The V call is TRBV5-4, the J call TRBJ1-1; D is uncertain. Per germline, CDR1 SGHNT and CDR2 YYREEE (reference sequence). V was clipped by 1 base and J by 2 bases, with 6 bases between them. This CDR3 comprises 13 residues. Written as DNA, the CDR3 is TGTGCCAGCAGCTTGCCGGGTAACACTGAAGCTTTCTTT. Residues: CASSLPGNTEAFF.

The chain has TRBV18 and TRBJ2-7; 12 nucleotides line up with TRBD1. The CDR3 sequence is 16 residues long. Germline CDR1 KGHSH, CDR2 LQKENI. Trimming removed 2 bases from V and 7 bases from J; junction bases left unmatched: 9. In DNA form, the CDR3 reads TGTGCCAGCTCACCAGAGGTGGGACAGGGGGCTGAAGAGCAGTACTTC. Its protein product is CASSPEVGQGAEEQYF.

This clone appeared once. The gene calls are TRBV19 and TRBJ2-6, with TRBD1 matching 11 bases. V shed 7 bases, J shed 4 bases, and the junction held 9 bases outside the gene matches. The CDR3 has 17 residues. Germline values: CDR1 LNHDA, CDR2 SQIVND (reference sequence). In nucleotides, the CDR3 is TGTGCCAGTACCGCGGGACAGGGGGTTTCCGGGGCCAACGTCCTGACTTTC. It translates to CASTAGQGVSGANVLTF.

The rearrangement uses TRBV6-5 and TRBJ2-7; D not resolved. V was cut by 6 bases and J by 2 bases, with 5 bases left in between. This CDR3 is built from 11 residues. CDR1 and CDR2 (germline): MNHEY, SVGAGI. CDR3 sequence (DNA): TGTGCCAGCAGCTTGACCTACGAGCAGTACTTC. Its protein is CASSLTYEQYF.

V usage is TRBV29-1 and J usage is TRBJ2-1; 10 nucleotides line up with TRBD2. CDR3 size: 12 residues. V trimming: 7 bases; J trimming: 4 bases; junction bases outside the gene matches: 1. The V gene's germline CDR1 is SQVTM and CDR2 ANQGSEA. The CDR3 coding sequence is TGCAGCGAGCGGGAGGGTTACAATGAGCAGTTCTTC. Amino acids: CSEREGYNEQFF.

The chain employs TRBV19 and TRBJ1-1; unclear D gene. V shed 7 bases and J shed 7 bases, with 13 bases lying between them. The CDR3 is made up of 12 amino acids. The V gene's germline CDR1 is LNHDA and CDR2 SQIVND (reference sequence). Here the CDR3 DNA reads TGTGCCAGTAAGATCGGCGGCAATGAAGCTTTCTTT. Protein: CASKIGGNEAFF.

By its share, this clone is medium-sized. The chain joins TRBV14 to TRBJ1-1, with D unresolved. CDR3 size: 13 residues. V gave up 6 bases and J gave up 3 bases, with 11 bases separating them. Germline-derived CDR1 and CDR2 are SGHDN and FVKESK. The chain's CDR3 is CASSRTVYTEAFF. CDR3 in DNA: TGTGCCAGCAGTCGAACGGTTTACACTGAAGCTTTCTTT.

The chain employs TRBV6-5 and TRBJ2-5, with 9 bases fitting TRBD1. V trimming: 2 bases; J trimming: 5 bases; junction bases outside the gene matches: 6. CDR1 is MNHEY and CDR2 is SVGAGI in the germline V gene. This CDR3 is built from 15 residues. CDR3: CASSYGQGMWETQYF. CDR3 nucleotide sequence: TGTGCCAGCAGTTACGGACAGGGGATGTGGGAGACCCAGTACTTC.

The chain links TRBV18 to TRBJ1-1, with D tentatively TRBD1 (5 bases). The ends were cut back, 1 base at V and 5 bases at J, with 17 bases in the middle. This CDR3 has 16 amino acids. From germline, CDR1 is KGHSH and CDR2 LQKENI. The CDR3 sequence: CASSPLGGTPRTEAFF. The CDR3 nucleotides are TGTGCCAGCTCACCACTAGGCGGGACCCCGCGGACTGAAGCTTTCTTT.

V and J are TRBV5-1 and TRBJ2-3; 7 bases map to TRBD2. The V segment lost 4 bases and the J segment 4 bases; nucleotides outside the gene matches: 12. The CDR3 sequence is 16 residues long. Germline-derived CDR1 and CDR2 are SGHRS and YFSETQ. For the CDR3, the DNA is TGCGCCAGCAGCCAGAATGGCGGGAGCTCGCCAGATACGCAGTATTTT. This encodes CASSQNGGSSPDTQYF. Combining the CDR3 with reference TRBV5-1 and TRBJ2-3 gives the whole variable domain KAGVTQTPRYLIKTRGQQVTLSCSPISGHRSVSWYQQTPGQGLQFLFEYFSETQRNKGNFPGRFSGRQFSNSRSEMNVSTLELGDSALYLCASSQNGGSSPDTQYFGPGTRLTVL.

This clone was seen a handful of times. V gene TRBV5-4 combines with J gene TRBJ1-4; unclear D gene. The CDR3 spans 14 residues. Germline V gene lookup returns CDR1 SGHNT and CDR2 YYREEE (reference sequence). Trimming left V 4 bases short and J 8 bases short, with 15 bases between. CDR3 protein: CASSVISSGEKLFF. CDR3 nucleotide sequence: TGTGCCAGCAGCGTTATATCTTCTGGGGAAAAACTGTTTTTT.

This clone occurred a few times. The chain is built from TRBV5-1 and TRBJ1-1; D remains ambiguous. The CDR3 covers 15 residues. V lost 4 bases to trimming and J lost 1 base, with 14 bases between them. Germline CDR1 reads SGHRS; CDR2 reads YFSETQ. The CDR3 coding sequence is TGCGCCAGCAGCCTGGAGAGTACCGGGAACACTGAAGCTTTCTTT. Translated, it gives CASSLESTGNTEAFF.

The chain links TRBV19 to TRBJ2-5, with D possibly being TRBD2 (6 bases). Germline CDR1 LNHDA, CDR2 SQIVND (reference sequence). Between the trimmed V and J ends, which lost 0 bases and 2 bases, there was a span of 16 bases. The CDR3 totals 17 residues. This CDR3 is CASSIDRRSSVQETQYF. CDR3 DNA sequence: TGTGCCAGTAGTATAGATCGGCGGTCTAGCGTACAAGAGACCCAGTACTTC. The full variable domain, with the rest looked up from reference TRBV19 and TRBJ2-5, is DGGITQSPKYLFRKEGQNVTLSCEQNLNHDAMYWYRQDPGQGLRLIYYSQIVNDFQKGDIAEGYSVSREKKESFPLTVTSAQKNPTAFYLCASSIDRRSSVQETQYFGPGTRLLVL.

The chain uses TRBV7-8 and TRBJ2-7, with 7 bases fitting TRBD1. This CDR3 is built from 15 residues. Germline CDR1 and CDR2: SGHVS and FQNEAQ. V gave up 5 bases and J gave up 0 bases; unmatched junction bases: 7. For the CDR3, the DNA is TGTGCCAGCAGCCGGGACAGACTGAGCTCCTACGAGCAGTACTTC. It encodes CASSRDRLSSYEQYF.

V is TRBV5-1 and J is TRBJ2-5; D may be TRBD1 (5 bases). The J call may be incorrect, as the DNA end agrees better with TRBJ2-7. The CDR3 is made up of 13 amino acids. CDR1 and CDR2 from the germline V gene are SGHRS and YFSETQ. The CDR3 sequence is CASSEGHSYEQYF. CDR3 nucleotide sequence: TGCGCCAGCAGCGAAGGACACTCCTACGAGCAGTACTTC.